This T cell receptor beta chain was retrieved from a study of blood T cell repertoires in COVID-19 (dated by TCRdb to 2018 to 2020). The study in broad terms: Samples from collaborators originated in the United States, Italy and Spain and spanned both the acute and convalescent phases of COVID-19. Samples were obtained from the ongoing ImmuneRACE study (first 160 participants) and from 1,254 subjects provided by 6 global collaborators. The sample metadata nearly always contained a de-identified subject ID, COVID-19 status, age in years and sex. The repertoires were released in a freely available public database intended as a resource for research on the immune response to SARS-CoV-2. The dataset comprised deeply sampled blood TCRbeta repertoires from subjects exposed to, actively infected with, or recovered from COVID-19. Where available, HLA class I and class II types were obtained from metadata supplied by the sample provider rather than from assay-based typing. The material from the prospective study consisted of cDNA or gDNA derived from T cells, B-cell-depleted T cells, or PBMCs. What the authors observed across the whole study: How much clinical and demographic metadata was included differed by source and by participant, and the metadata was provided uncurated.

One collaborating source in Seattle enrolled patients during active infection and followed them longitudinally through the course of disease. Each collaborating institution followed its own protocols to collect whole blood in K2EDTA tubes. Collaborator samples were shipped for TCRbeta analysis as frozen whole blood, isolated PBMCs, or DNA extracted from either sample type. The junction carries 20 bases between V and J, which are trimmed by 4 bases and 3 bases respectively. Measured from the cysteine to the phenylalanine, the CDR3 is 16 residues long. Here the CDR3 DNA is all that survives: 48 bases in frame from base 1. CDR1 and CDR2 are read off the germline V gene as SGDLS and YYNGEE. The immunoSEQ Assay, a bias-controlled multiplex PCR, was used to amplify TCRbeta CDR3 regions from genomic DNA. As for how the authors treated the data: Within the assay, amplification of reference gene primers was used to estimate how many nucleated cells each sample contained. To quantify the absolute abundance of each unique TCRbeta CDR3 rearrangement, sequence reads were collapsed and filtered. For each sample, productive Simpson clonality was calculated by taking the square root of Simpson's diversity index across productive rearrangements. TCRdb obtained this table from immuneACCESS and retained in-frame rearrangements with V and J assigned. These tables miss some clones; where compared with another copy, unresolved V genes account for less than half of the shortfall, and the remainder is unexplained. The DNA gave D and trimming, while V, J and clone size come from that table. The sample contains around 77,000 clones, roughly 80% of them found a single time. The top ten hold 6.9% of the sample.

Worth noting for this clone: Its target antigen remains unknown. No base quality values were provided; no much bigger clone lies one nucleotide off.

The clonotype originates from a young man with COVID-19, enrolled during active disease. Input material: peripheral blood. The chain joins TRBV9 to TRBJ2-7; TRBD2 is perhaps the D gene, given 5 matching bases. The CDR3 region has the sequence CASSSNPGTSLYEQYF. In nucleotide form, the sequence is TGTGCCAGCAGCTCGAACCCGGGAACGTCCCTCTACGAGCAGTACTTC.